This entry lists 21 T cell receptor beta chains sequenced from one sample in a study of CD4 T cells in relation to SARS-CoV-2 and coronaviruses (dated by TCRdb to about 2021). CD4+ T cells from unexposed donors were collected before the COVID-19 pandemic (2011-2018). The EasySep CD4+ T cell isolation kit was used to isolate CD4+ T cells once the cultures had run for ten to eleven days. The library was generated by the immunoSEQ multiplex PCR assay. Sourced from immuneACCESS, this table was stored by TCRdb with only in-frame sequences that have V and J called. A share of the clones is absent; for the studies checked, an unresolved V gene accounts for under half, and the remainder has no known explanation. The sample yields 15,000 to 20,000 clones; 70% to 75% were counted once. Approximately 30% of the sample is in the top ten clones. Their target antigens are unknown. The specimen was CD4+ T cells from PBMCs, cultured in vitro. Receptors were obtained from a human donor in good health.

This clone was observed a handful of times. The chain joins TRBV3-1 (or the pseudogene TRBV3-2) to TRBJ2-7; TRBD1 agrees at 8 bases. CDR1 and CDR2 from the germline V gene are LGHDT and YNNKEL (reference sequence). The CDR3 is made up of 16 amino acids. Losses at the gene ends were 4 bases for V and 0 bases for J; bases not matched to a gene: 8. The CDR3 DNA reads as TGTGCCAGCAGCCGCCAGACAGGGGCGAGCTCCTACGAGCAGTACTTC. Its protein is CASSRQTGASSYEQYF.

The V call is TRBV4-2, the J call TRBJ1-5; D gene unclear. The V and J ends lost 4 bases and 0 bases respectively, with 13 bases between them. Germline values: CDR1 LGHNA, CDR2 YNFKEQ. This CDR3 spans 16 amino acids. The CDR3 sequence is CASSRSLADSNQPQHF. The CDR3 DNA sequence: TGTGCCAGCAGCCGTAGCCTGGCGGATAGCAATCAGCCCCAGCATTTT.

CDR3 sequence: CASSYSTGLGSYEQYF. The CDR3 coding sequence is TGTGCCAGCAGTTACTCTACAGGGTTAGGCTCCTACGAGCAGTACTTC. The J gene is TRBJ2-7, the V gene TRBV6-5; tentatively, D is TRBD1 (6 bases). This CDR3 is 16 amino acids long. Germline CDR1 MNHEY, CDR2 SVGAGI. Trimming cost V 0 bases and J 0 bases, with 12 bases left between them.

This chain connects TRBV20-1 to TRBJ2-1; a weak D match, TRBD1 (5 bases). Per the germline V gene, CDR1 is DFQATT and CDR2 is SNEGSKA (reference sequence). CDR3 length: 11 amino acids. V was cut by 6 bases and J by 10 bases, with 13 bases left in between. CDR3 sequence (DNA): TGCAGTGCCCTAGGGTCAGGGGAGCAGTTCTTC. Translated, it gives CSALGSGEQFF.

This sequence joins TRBV24-1 and TRBJ1-2; tentatively, D is TRBD1 (6 bases). Germline CDR1 KGHDR, CDR2 SFDVKD. The CDR3 has 14 residues. V gave up 1 base and J gave up 3 bases, with 8 bases separating them. The CDR3 DNA sequence: TGTGCCACCAGTGATTTTAGGACAGACTATGGCTACACCTTC. This translates into CATSDFRTDYGYTF.

This clone has a handful of counts. The chain couples TRBV10-1 to TRBJ2-5; maybe TRBD2 (6 bases). Germline lookup yields CDR1 WNHNN and CDR2 SYGVQD (reference sequence). CDR3 length: 13 residues. V was shortened by 8 bases and J by 5 bases, with 15 bases between the two germline ends. CDR3 residues: CASGGLIGETQYF. CDR3 nucleotide sequence: TGCGCCAGCGGAGGACTAATTGGGGAGACCCAGTACTTC.

The gene calls are TRBV21-1 and TRBJ1-5. TRBV21-1 is annotated as a pseudogene. This CDR3 has 14 amino acids. The DNA of the CDR3 is TGTGCCAGCAGCAACTTTGGGAGCAATCAGCCCCAGCATTTT. Residues: CASSNFGSNQPQHF.

There are a few counts of this clone. V is TRBV6-5 and J is TRBJ2-7; 10 bases map to TRBD1. Germline trimming cut 5 bases from V and 6 bases from J; bases unmatched to any gene: 10. Germline V gives CDR1 MNHEY, CDR2 SVGAGI. The CDR3 length is 15 residues. The CDR3 DNA follows: TGTGCCAGCAGTAAAAAACCGGGACAGGGGTCCGAGCAGTACTTC. Protein sequence: CASSKKPGQGSEQYF.

The CDR3 DNA reads TGTGCCAGCAGTGAACAAGAGACCCAGTACTTC. Translating it yields CASSEQETQYF. The chain links TRBV6-6 to TRBJ2-5; D is uncertain. This CDR3 has 11 amino acids. Per germline, CDR1 MNHNY and CDR2 SVGAGI (reference sequence). V was pared by 5 bases and J by 2 bases, with 3 bases between.

This clone was detected once. The chain uses TRBV5-1 and TRBJ1-4, with 8 bases matching TRBD1. This CDR3 is built from 14 residues. The germline V gene encodes CDR1 SGHRS and CDR2 YFSETQ. V trimming: 4 bases; J trimming: 7 bases; junction bases outside the gene matches: 6. The CDR3 sequence is CASSEDRGREKLFF. CDR3 in DNA: TGCGCCAGCAGCGAAGACAGGGGACGTGAAAAACTGTTTTTT.

V is TRBV13 and J is TRBJ1-1, with D perhaps matching TRBD1 (5 bases). V lost 4 bases and J lost 3, with 12 bases in between. CDR1 and CDR2 from the germline V gene are PRHDT and FYEKMQ (reference sequence). This CDR3 is 14 amino acids long. The CDR3 is CASSSTDTYTEAFF. CDR3 DNA: TGTGCCAGCAGCTCTACGGACACCTACACTGAAGCTTTCTTT.

The V gene is TRBV2, the J gene TRBJ2-1; D uncertain. Germline V CDR1 and CDR2: SNHLY, FYNNEI. V lost 2 bases, J lost 5 bases, and 16 bases lay in between. CDR3 size: 16 residues. The CDR3 loop reads CASSEIPLRANNEQFF. The DNA for the CDR3 is TGTGCCAGCAGTGAAATCCCCTTACGTGCGAACAATGAGCAGTTCTTC.

This clone was recorded once. The chain uses TRBV13 and TRBJ2-2; 8 bases match TRBD1. After removal of 5 bases from V and 1 base from J, the junction contained 9 bases not matched to a gene. This CDR3 spans 17 amino acids. Germline values: CDR1 PRHDT, CDR2 FYEKMQ (reference sequence). For the CDR3, the DNA is TGTGCCAGCAGCCAACCACCCGGACAGGGGAACACCGGGGAGCTGTTTTTT. It encodes CASSQPPGQGNTGELFF.

This clone was counted between two and nine times. The CDR3 region is CASSRTGYSNQPQHF. CDR3 DNA: TGTGCCAGTAGTAGGACAGGCTATAGCAATCAGCCCCAGCATTTT. This chain joins TRBV19 and TRBJ1-5, with 7 bases identical to TRBD1. Germline trimming cut 4 bases from V and 0 bases from J; bases unmatched to any gene: 3. Germline V gene sequence: CDR1 LNHDA, CDR2 SQIVND (reference sequence). The CDR3 extends over 15 amino acids.

This chain links TRBV5-1 with TRBJ2-1; 8 bases are a match to TRBD2. Losses at the gene ends were 2 bases for V and 3 bases for J; bases not matched to a gene: 4. The CDR3 has 15 amino acids. Germline CDR1 reads SGHRS; CDR2 reads YFSETQ. This chain's CDR3 is CASSLSAGGYNEQFF. The CDR3 DNA sequence: TGCGCCAGCAGCTTATCCGCGGGAGGCTACAATGAGCAGTTCTTC.

This clone was counted between two and nine times. V gene TRBV12-3 or TRBV12-4 combines with J gene TRBJ1-3; D ambiguous. V lost 4 bases, J lost 7 bases, and 5 bases lay in between. This CDR3 is 11 amino acids long. CDR3 DNA: TGTGCCAGCAGTTCTTTTAACACCATATATTTT. Protein sequence: CASSSFNTIYF.

To note about this clone: This sample also contains other DNA sequences that code for the same CDR3. The genes are TRBV6-4 and TRBJ2-1; 9 bases align to TRBD2. Trimming at V came to 0 bases and at J to 4 bases, leaving 1 base not matched to a gene. The CDR3 runs 15 residues. The germline gives CDR1 MRHNA, CDR2 SNTAGT. The CDR3 loop is CASSDSAGGYNEQFF. In nucleotides, the CDR3 is TGTGCCAGCAGTGACTCAGCGGGAGGTTACAATGAGCAGTTCTTC.

The chain links TRBV7-3 to TRBJ2-6; D ambiguous. V lost 1 base and J lost 0, with 4 bases in between. The germline V gene encodes CDR1 SGHTA and CDR2 FQGTGA. CDR3 length: 15 amino acids. The CDR3 spells CASSLRGSGANVLTF. CDR3 in DNA: TGTGCCAGCAGCTTAAGGGGCTCTGGGGCCAACGTCCTGACTTTC. Looking up the rest from reference TRBV7-3 and TRBJ2-6 gives the full variable domain: GAGVSQTPSNKVTEKGKYVELRCDPISGHTALYWYRQSLGQGPEFLIYFQGTGAADDSGLPNDRFFAVRPEGSVSTLKIQRTERGDSAVYLCASSLRGSGANVLTFGAGSRLTVL.

The chain couples TRBV4-2 to TRBJ2-3, with a weak D call TRBD2 (5 bases). The V end was cut by 4 bases, the J end by 4 bases, with 15 bases between. This CDR3 is built from 15 residues. Germline CDR1 reads LGHNA; CDR2 reads YNFKEQ. The CDR3 nucleotides are TGTGCCAGCAGCCGATTCGGTGAGGGTGCAGATACGCAGTATTTT. Translation: CASSRFGEGADTQYF.

This clone was seen a few times. The V and J genes are TRBV10-1 and TRBJ2-1, with 12 bases lining up with TRBD1. Trimming took 6 bases from V and 7 from J; bases not matched to a gene: 4. This CDR3 has 14 residues. The germline V gene has CDR1 WNHNN and CDR2 SYGVQD (reference sequence). CDR3 nucleotides: TGCGCCAGCAGCAGGGGACAGGGGGCGAATGAGCAGTTCTTC. Translation gives CASSRGQGANEQFF.

The rearrangement joins TRBV7-9 to TRBJ2-6; D gene uncertain. Germline-derived CDR1 and CDR2 are SEHNR and FQNEAQ (reference sequence). The V end was cut by 3 bases, the J end by 1 base, with 13 bases between. The CDR3 contains 17 residues. CDR3: CASSFSGVFSGANVLTF. CDR3 sequence (DNA): TGTGCCAGCAGCTTCTCTGGGGTGTTTTCTGGGGCCAACGTCCTGACTTTC.